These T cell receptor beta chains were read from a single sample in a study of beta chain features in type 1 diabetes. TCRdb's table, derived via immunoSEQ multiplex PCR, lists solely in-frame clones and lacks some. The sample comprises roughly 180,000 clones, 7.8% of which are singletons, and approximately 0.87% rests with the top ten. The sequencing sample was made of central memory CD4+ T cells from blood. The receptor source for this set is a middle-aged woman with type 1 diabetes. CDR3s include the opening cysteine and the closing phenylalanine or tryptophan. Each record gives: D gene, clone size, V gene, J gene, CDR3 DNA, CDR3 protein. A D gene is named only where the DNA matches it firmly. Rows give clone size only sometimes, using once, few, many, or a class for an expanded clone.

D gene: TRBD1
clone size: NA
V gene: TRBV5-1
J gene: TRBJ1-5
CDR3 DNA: TGCGCCAGCAGCCTAAACCCCGGGACAGTCAGAGATCAGCCCCAGCATTTT
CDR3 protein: CASSLNPGTVRDQPQHF

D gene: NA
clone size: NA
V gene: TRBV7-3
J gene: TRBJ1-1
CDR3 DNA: TGTGCCAGCAGCCCCTTGGGTGGCCCGGGGGGAAGCACTGAAGCTTTCTTT
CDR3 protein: CASSPLGGPGGSTEAFF

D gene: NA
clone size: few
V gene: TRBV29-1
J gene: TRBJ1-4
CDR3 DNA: TGCAGCGTTGCCCTATCACGGACTAATGAAAAACTGTTTTTT
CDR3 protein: CSVALSRTNEKLFF

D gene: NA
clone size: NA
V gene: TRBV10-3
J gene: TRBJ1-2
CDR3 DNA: TGTGCCTCCCACCCAGGGCTGGGGAACTATGGCTACACCTTC
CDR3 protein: CASHPGLGNYGYTF

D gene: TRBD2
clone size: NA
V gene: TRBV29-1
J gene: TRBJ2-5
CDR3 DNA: TGCAGCCTTTCGGAGCTAGCGGGATCAGAGACCCAGTACTTC
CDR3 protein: CSLSELAGSETQYF

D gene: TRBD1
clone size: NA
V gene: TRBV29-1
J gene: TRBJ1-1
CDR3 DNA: TGCAGCGCCTTTCCCCAGGGGGCGAAAACTGAAGCTTTCTTT
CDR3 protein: CSAFPQGAKTEAFF

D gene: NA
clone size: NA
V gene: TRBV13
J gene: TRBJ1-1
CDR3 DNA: TGTGCCAGCAGCCGAAGGAGGAACACTGAAGCTTTCTTT
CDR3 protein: CASSRRRNTEAFF

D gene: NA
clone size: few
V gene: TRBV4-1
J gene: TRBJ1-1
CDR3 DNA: TGCGCCAGCAGCCAAGACTGGAGGGGTACGACTGAAGCTTTCTTT
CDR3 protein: CASSQDWRGTTEAFF

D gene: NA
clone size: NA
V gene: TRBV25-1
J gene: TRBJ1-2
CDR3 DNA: TGTGCCAGCAGTCACGGGGTACGCTATGGCTACACCTTC
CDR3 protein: CASSHGVRYGYTF

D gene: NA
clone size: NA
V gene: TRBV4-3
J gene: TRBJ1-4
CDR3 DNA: TGCGCCAGCAGCCCTAGAGGGGAAAAACTGTTTTTT
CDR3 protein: CASSPRGEKLFF

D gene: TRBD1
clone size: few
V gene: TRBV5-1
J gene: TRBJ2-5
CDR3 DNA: TGCGCCAGCAGCTTTGGACAGGGGCCCTCTGGGACTCAAGAGACCCAGTACTTC
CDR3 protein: CASSFGQGPSGTQETQYF

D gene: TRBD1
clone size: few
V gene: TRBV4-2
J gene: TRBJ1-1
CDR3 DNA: TGTGCCAGCAGCTTCAGGGGGTTTGACACTGAAGCTTTCTTT
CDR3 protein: CASSFRGFDTEAFF

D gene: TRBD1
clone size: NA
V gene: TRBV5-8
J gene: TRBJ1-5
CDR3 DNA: TGTGCCAGCAGCGGCCGGACAGGGTATAGCAATCAGCCCCAGCATTTT
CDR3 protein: CASSGRTGYSNQPQHF

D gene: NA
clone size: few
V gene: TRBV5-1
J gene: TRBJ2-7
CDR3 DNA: TGCGCCAGCAGCTTACAAGGGGGAACCTACGAGCAGTACTTC
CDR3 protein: CASSLQGGTYEQYF

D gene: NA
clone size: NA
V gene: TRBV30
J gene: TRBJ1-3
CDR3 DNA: TGTGCCTGGATGAGGGAGTCTGGAAACACCATATATTTT
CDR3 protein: CAWMRESGNTIYF

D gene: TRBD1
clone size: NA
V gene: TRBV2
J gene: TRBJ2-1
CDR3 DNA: TGTGCCAGCAGTGCGGGACAGCACAATGAGCAGTTCTTC
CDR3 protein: CASSAGQHNEQFF

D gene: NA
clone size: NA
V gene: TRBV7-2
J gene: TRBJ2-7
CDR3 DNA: TGTGCCAGCAGCTTAGATGACAGATACGAGCAGTACTTC
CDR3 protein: CASSLDDRYEQYF

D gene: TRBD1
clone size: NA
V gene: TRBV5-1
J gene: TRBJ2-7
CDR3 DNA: TGCGCCAGCAGCTTGGATACAGGGGGGTTGGACGAGCAGTACTTC
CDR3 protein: CASSLDTGGLDEQYF

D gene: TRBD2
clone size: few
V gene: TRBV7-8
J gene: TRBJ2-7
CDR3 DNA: TGTGCCAGCAGCTTAGCGCGAAGACTAGCGGGGGACTCCTACGAGCAGTACTTC
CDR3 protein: CASSLARRLAGDSYEQYF

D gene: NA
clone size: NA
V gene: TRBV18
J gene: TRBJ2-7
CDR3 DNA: TGTGCCAGCTCACTTCTGGTCGTCGGGCAGGGGAGAAACGAGCAGTACTTC
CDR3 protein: CASSLLVVGQGRNEQYF

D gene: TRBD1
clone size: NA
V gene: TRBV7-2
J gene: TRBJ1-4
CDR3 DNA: TGTGCCAGCAGCCCTAGGACAGGGGAGGAAAAACTGTTTTTT
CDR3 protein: CASSPRTGEEKLFF

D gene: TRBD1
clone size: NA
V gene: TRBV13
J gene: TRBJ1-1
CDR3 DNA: TGTGCCAGCAGCCGAAACAGGGGGTTCACTGAAGCTTTCTTT
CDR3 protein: CASSRNRGFTEAFF

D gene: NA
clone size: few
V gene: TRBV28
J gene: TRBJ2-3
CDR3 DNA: TGTGCCAGCACAACTAGCACAGATACGCAGTATTTT
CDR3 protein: CASTTSTDTQYF

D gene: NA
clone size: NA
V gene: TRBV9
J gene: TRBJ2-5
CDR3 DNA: TGTGCCAGCAGCGCCACAGATTGGGAGACCCAGTACTTC
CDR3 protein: CASSATDWETQYF

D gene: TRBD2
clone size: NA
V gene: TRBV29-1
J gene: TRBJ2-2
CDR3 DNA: TGCAGCGTTGTCCAGGGGACTAGCGGAGGGACCGGGGAGCTGTTTTTT
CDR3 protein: CSVVQGTSGGTGELFF

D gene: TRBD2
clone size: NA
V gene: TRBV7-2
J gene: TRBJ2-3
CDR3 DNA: TGTGCCAGCTCCGGGAGGTTTCAAAGAGCGGGAGACTCTGCAGATACGCAGTATTTT
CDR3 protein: CASSGRFQRAGDSADTQYF

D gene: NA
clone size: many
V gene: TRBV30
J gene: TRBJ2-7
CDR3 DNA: TGTGCCTGCCAGGGCAGCACCTACGAGCAGTACTTC
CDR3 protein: CACQGSTYEQYF

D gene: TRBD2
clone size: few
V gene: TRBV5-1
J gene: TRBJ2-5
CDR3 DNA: TGCGCCAGCACGGCTAGCGGGCTGGATATGGAGACCCAGTACTTC
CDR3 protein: CASTASGLDMETQYF

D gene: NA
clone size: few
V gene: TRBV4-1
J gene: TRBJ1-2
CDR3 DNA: TGCGCCAGCAGCCAAATAGTCGGGGACTATGGCTACACCTTC
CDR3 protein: CASSQIVGDYGYTF

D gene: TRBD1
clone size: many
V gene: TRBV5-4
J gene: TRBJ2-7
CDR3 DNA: TGTGCCAGCAGGGCCAGGGGGCACTACGAGCAGTACTTC
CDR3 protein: CASRARGHYEQYF

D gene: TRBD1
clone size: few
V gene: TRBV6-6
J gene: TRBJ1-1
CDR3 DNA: TGTGCCAGCATTACCCAGAACAGGGGGGTCACTGAAGCTTTCTTT
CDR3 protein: CASITQNRGVTEAFF

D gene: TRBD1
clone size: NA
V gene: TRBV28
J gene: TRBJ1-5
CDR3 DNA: TGTGCGAGCAAGACAGGGTTTGGCAATCAGCCCCAGCATTTT
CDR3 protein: CASKTGFGNQPQHF

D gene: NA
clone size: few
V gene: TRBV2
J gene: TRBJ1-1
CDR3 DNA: TGTGCCAGCATCGGGGGTACGTACACTGAAGCTTTCTTT
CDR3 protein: CASIGGTYTEAFF

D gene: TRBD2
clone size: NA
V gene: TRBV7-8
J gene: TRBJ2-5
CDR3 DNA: TGTGCCAGCAGCATCGGACTAGCGGGGGGAGGAGAGACCCAGTACTTC
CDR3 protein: CASSIGLAGGGETQYF

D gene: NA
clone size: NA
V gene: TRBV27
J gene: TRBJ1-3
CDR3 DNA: TGTGCCAGCAGTCCTTCCAGGGCGTCTGGAAACACCATATATTTT
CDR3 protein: CASSPSRASGNTIYF

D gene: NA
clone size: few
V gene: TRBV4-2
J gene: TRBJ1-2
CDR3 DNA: TGTGCCAGCAGCCCCACTGCGGGGGATAACTATGGCTACACCTTC
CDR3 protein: CASSPTAGDNYGYTF